Listed here are 8 T cell receptor beta chains from one sample, sequenced in a study of monozygotic twins with inflammatory bowel disease. TCRdb reprocessed the 5' RACE reads and reports one entry per CDR3 protein, with no DNA. The table counts hundreds of thousands of distinct CDR3 sequences; roughly 5.2% lies in the top ten. The specimen was blood. The receptors were sampled from a human donor with ulcerative colitis or Crohn's disease, or a healthy co-twin of an affected twin (not recorded which).

V and J are TRBV20-1 and TRBJ1-5; TCRdb names TRBD1, which stays unverified in the absence of DNA. The length of the CDR3 is 13 residues. CDR1 DFQATT and CDR2 SNEGSKA come from the germline V gene (reference sequence). The CDR3 spells CSAREGTNQPQHF.

The gene calls are TRBV5-1 and TRBJ2-6. Germline loops: CDR1 SGHRS, CDR2 YFSETQ. The CDR3 is 15 residues long. The CDR3 loop is CASSFEISGANVLTF.

This sequence joins TRBV7-9 and TRBJ2-5; TCRdb designates TRBD1, a call that cannot be tested without DNA. Germline CDR1 reads SEHNR; CDR2 reads FQNEAQ (reference sequence). This CDR3 is 16 amino acids long. This CDR3 reads CASSHQMTGTQETQYF.

The V gene is TRBV12-3 or TRBV12-4, the J gene TRBJ1-5. This CDR3 is 15 amino acids long. This CDR3 reads CASSPAGSGNQPQHF.

The V and J genes are TRBV7-9 and TRBJ1-1; as DNA is missing, the TRBD1 call by TCRdb cannot be tested. The germline V gene has CDR1 SEHNR and CDR2 FQNEAQ (reference sequence). This CDR3 spans 15 amino acids. CDR3 sequence: CASSFRDSGLTEAFF.

The gene calls are TRBV27 and TRBJ2-7; TCRdb calls TRBD1, which cannot be checked without DNA. Germline CDR1 is MNHEY and CDR2 is SMNVEV (reference sequence). This CDR3 has 15 residues. Here the CDR3 reads CASSPRDRGHYEQYF.

The genes are TRBV15 and TRBJ2-7; TCRdb reports TRBD2, a call that lacks DNA to check it against. Germline CDR1 is LNHNV and CDR2 is YYDKDF (reference sequence). The CDR3 sequence is 17 residues long. CDR3 sequence: CATSRDRGSGSWYEQYF.

The gene calls are TRBV29-1 and TRBJ2-7; TCRdb's assignment of TRBD1 cannot be checked, as there is no DNA. CDR3 length: 14 amino acids. Germline values: CDR1 SQVTM, CDR2 ANQGSEA. The CDR3 is CSVDRLGQGLEQYF.